A single sample is the source of the 3 T cell receptor beta chains below, sequenced in a study of OX40 agonist ivuxolimab in advanced cancers. Profiling relied on immunoSEQ multiplex PCR, and the TCRdb table lists in-frame clones only, not all of them. The sample lists tens of thousands of clones; over 75% were seen once. This specimen was CD4+ or CD8+ T cells sorted from blood, taken in a trial of the OX40 agonist ivuxolimab. The receptors originated from an adult with an advanced solid tumor such as melanoma, head and neck, liver or kidney cancer.

This clone was observed a single time. The chain combines TRBV6-1 with TRBJ2-7, with 11 nucleotides matching TRBD1. CDR3 size: 15 residues. The germline V gene has CDR1 MNHNS and CDR2 SASEGT. The V and J ends lost 0 bases and 3 bases, in that order; junction bases with no gene match: 1. The CDR3 coding sequence is TGTGCCAGCAGTGAAGCGGGACAGGGGGTCTACGAGCAGTACTTC. Protein product: CASSEAGQGVYEQYF.

The chain carries TRBV4-3 and TRBJ2-5; D is unresolved. V was cut by 1 base and J by 5 bases, with 14 bases left in between. The CDR3 consists of 15 residues. Germline V gene sequence: CDR1 LGHNA, CDR2 YSLEER. The CDR3 coding sequence is TGCGCCAGCAGCCAAGGGGCGTCCCGTGGGGAGACCCAGTACTTC. It is translated as CASSQGASRGETQYF.

The chain employs TRBV4-2 and TRBJ1-2; weak D call: TRBD1 (6 bases). V gave up 1 base and J gave up 2 bases, with 11 bases separating them. Germline V gene lookup returns CDR1 LGHNA and CDR2 YNFKEQ. The CDR3 covers 15 residues. The chain's CDR3 is CASSQVRDTNYGYTF. In nucleotides, the CDR3 is TGTGCCAGCAGCCAAGTGAGGGACACGAACTATGGCTACACCTTC.